The 5 T cell receptor beta chains presented below share a single source sample, sequenced in a study of siplizumab effects on memory and regulatory T cells. The data were produced by immunoSEQ multiplex PCR, yet TCRdb's version contains in-frame clones alone and is incomplete. Among 92,000 or so clones, around 89% were seen once, and the ten largest hold about 16%. The sample was CD4+ T cells sorted from blood. These receptors were taken from a human donor in good health.

This clone is labeled as large (0.1 to 1%). The J gene is TRBJ2-5, the V gene TRBV5-5, with D maybe TRBD2 (5 bases). Trimming pared 5 bases from V and 5 bases from J, leaving 13 bases between. CDR3 size: 13 residues. Germline V gene sequence: CDR1 SGHKS, CDR2 YYEKEE (reference sequence). CDR3 in DNA: TGTGCCAGCAGTCAGCCCCCGGGGGAGACCCAGTACTTC. This encodes CASSQPPGETQYF.

The genes are TRBV7-9 and TRBJ2-1; weak D call: TRBD2 (6 bases). This CDR3 spans 15 amino acids. The V and J ends lost 2 bases and 4 bases respectively, with 12 bases between them. The germline CDR1 and CDR2 sequences are SEHNR and FQNEAQ (reference sequence). CDR3 region: CASSLRGLPYNEQFF. CDR3 bases: TGTGCCAGCAGCTTAAGGGGACTTCCTTACAATGAGCAGTTCTTC.

V and J are TRBV5-4 and TRBJ2-5; no reliable D call. The CDR3 sequence is 13 residues long. V was clipped by 2 bases and J by 4 bases, with 9 bases between them. Germline assignment: CDR1 SGHNT and CDR2 YYREEE (reference sequence). CDR3 loop: CASSFVERETQYF. The DNA for the CDR3 is TGTGCCAGCAGCTTTGTGGAACGAGAGACCCAGTACTTC.

V is TRBV27 and J is TRBJ1-5; 7 nucleotides match TRBD1. After removal of 4 bases from V and 7 bases from J, the junction contained 10 bases not matched to a gene. The CDR3 totals 15 residues. The germline V gene has CDR1 MNHEY and CDR2 SMNVEV (reference sequence). This CDR3 reads CASSSTRGLGQPQHF. The CDR3 DNA reads TGTGCCAGCAGTTCCACTAGGGGGCTAGGACAGCCCCAGCATTTT.

The chain uses TRBV5-6 and TRBJ1-3; possible D gene TRBD1, 5 bases. Germline lookup yields CDR1 SGHDT and CDR2 YYEEEE. Trimming shortened V by 1 base and J by 2 bases, and 16 bases separated the two germline ends. The CDR3 contains 17 residues. The CDR3: CASSLRGSGRTGNTIYF. DNA of the CDR3: TGTGCCAGCAGCTTGAGAGGGTCGGGGCGGACTGGAAACACCATATATTTT.